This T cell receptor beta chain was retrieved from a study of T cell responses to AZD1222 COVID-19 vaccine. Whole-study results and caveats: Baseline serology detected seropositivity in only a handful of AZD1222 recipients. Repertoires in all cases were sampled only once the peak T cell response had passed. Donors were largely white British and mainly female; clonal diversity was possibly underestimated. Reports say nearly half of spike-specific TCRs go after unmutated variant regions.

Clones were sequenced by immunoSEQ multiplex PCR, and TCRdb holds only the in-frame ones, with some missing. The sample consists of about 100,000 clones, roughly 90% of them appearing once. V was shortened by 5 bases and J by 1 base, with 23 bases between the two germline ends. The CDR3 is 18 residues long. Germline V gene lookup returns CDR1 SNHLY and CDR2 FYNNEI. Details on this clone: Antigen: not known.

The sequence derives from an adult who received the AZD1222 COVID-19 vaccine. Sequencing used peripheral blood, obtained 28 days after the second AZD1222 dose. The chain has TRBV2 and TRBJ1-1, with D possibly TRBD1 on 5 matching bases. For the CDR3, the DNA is TGTGCCAGCAGTTCCCGAGCACCCGGTGGGGGGTCGAACACTGAAGCTTTCTTT. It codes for CASSSRAPGGGSNTEAFF.